This T cell receptor (beta chain) was found in a study of CD8 T cells in Susac syndrome. The authors reverse transcribed roughly 0.5 to 1 ug RNA with random hexamers. TCRdb analysed the immunoSEQ multiplex PCR reads with MiXCR anew, one entry per CDR3 protein. The data show 140,000 or so distinct CDR3 sequences, approximately 94% seen once. The CDR3 has 16 residues. Germline values: CDR1 LGHNA, CDR2 YNFKEQ. V gave up 1 base and J gave up 1 base; unmatched junction bases: 4. Input material: CD4+ T cells from PBMCs. This sequence joins TRBV4-2 and TRBJ2-1, with 7 bases aligning to TRBD2. The receptor was isolated from a human donor in good health. The CDR3 region has the DNA TGTGCCAGCAGCCAAGGGGTAGCGGGTTCCTACAATGAGCAGTTCTTC. Its protein is CASSQGVAGSYNEQFF.